This T cell receptor (beta chain) was profiled in a study of early T cells in non-severe SARS-CoV-2 infection. Regarding the study as a whole: Using VDJdb, the matching emphasized anti-spike CD8 responses while missing private and CD4 specificities.

CDR3 length: 14 amino acids. Deletions cut 5 bases from V and 3 bases from J, with 10 bases between. MiXCR, applied by TCRdb to the 5' RACE reads, yields one record per CDR3 protein. The repertoire holds roughly 20,000 distinct CDR3 sequences, with about 5.7% as singletons. This clonotype was recorded a few times. Antigen: not known. Specimen: whole blood, collected at baseline. This sequence originates from an adult who was a healthcare worker with PCR-confirmed SARS-CoV-2 infection or an uninfected control (not recorded which). V and J are TRBV12-3 or TRBV12-4 and TRBJ2-2, with D uncertain. The CDR3 region is CASSVLRDTGELFF. The CDR3 coding sequence is TGTGCCAGCAGTGTGCTACGGGACACCGGGGAGCTGTTTTTT.